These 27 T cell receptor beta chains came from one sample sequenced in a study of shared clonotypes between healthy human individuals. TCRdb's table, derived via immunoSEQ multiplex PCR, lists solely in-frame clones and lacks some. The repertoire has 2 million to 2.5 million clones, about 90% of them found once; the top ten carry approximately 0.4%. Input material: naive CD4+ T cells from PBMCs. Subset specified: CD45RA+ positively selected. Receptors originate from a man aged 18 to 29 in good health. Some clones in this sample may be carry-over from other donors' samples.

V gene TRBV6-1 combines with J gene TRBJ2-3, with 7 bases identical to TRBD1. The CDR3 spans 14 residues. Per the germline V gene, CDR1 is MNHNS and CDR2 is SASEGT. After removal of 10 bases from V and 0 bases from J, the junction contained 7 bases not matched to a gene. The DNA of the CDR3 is TGTGCCACTTACAGGGGATCTAGCACAGATACGCAGTATTTT. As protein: CATYRGSSTDTQYF.

The CDR3 sequence is CASSPMGRMEKLFF. For the CDR3, the DNA is TGTGCCAGCAGCCCGATGGGACGGATGGAAAAACTGTTTTTT. The chain joins TRBV5-4 to TRBJ1-4; TRBD1 is a possible D gene (5 bases). The V end lost 4 bases, the J end lost 8 bases, and 15 bases lay between the germline ends. The CDR3 has 14 amino acids. Germline V gives CDR1 SGHNT, CDR2 YYREEE (reference sequence).

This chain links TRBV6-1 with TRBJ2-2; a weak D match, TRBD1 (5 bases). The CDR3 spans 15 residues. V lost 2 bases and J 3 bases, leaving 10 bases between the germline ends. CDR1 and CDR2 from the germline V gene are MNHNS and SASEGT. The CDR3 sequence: CASSERGGDTGELFF. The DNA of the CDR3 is TGTGCCAGCAGTGAAAGGGGTGGGGACACCGGGGAGCTGTTTTTT.

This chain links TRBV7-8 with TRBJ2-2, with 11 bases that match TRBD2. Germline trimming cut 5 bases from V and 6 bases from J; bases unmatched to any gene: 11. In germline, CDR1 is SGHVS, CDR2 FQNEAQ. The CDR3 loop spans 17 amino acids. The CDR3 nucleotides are TGTGCCAGCAGCCCCCCCTCCGGGACTAGCGGCCCCGGGGAGCTGTTTTTT. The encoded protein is CASSPPSGTSGPGELFF.

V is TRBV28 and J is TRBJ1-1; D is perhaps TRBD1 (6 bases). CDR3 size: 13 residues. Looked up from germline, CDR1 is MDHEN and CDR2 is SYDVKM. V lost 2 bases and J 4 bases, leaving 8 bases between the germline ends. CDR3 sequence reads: CASSLDRPTEAFF. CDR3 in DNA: TGTGCCAGCAGTTTAGACAGGCCCACTGAAGCTTTCTTT.

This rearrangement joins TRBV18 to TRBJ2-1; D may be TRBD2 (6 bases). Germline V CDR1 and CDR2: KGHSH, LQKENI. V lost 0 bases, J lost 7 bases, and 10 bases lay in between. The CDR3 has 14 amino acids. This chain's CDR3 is CASSPPTGENEQFF. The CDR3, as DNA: TGTGCCAGCTCACCACCTACGGGAGAAAATGAGCAGTTCTTC.

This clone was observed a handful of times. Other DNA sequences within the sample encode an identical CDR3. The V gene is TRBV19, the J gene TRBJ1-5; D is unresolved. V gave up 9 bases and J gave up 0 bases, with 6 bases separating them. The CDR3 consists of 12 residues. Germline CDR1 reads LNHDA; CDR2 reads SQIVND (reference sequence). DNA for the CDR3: TGTGCCAGCAGCAATAGCAATCAGCCCCAGCATTTT. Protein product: CASSNSNQPQHF.

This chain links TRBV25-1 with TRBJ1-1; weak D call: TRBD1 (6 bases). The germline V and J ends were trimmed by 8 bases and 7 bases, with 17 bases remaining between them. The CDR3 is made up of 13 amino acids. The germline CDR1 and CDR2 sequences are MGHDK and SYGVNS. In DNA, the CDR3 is TGTGCCAGCTCCGAGGGGGAGGGGCTTGAAGCTTTCTTT. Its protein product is CASSEGEGLEAFF.

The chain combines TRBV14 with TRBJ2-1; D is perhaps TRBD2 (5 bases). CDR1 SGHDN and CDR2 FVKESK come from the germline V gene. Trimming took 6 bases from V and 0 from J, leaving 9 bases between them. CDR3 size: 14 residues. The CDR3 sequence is CASRRAGSYNEQFF. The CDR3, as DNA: TGTGCCAGCAGGCGGGCAGGCTCCTACAATGAGCAGTTCTTC.

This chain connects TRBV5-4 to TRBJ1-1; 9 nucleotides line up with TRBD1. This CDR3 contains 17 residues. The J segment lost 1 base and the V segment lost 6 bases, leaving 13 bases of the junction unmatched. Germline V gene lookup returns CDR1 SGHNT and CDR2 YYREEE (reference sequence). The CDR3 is CASTPVTGGRGNTEAFF. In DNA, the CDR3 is TGTGCCAGCACCCCCGTTACAGGGGGCCGAGGGAACACTGAAGCTTTCTTT.

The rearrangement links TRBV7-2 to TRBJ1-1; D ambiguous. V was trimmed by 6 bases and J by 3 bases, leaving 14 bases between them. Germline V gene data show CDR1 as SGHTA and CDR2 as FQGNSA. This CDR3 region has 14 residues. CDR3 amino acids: CASSLRTFDTEAFF. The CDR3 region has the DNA TGTGCCAGCAGTTTACGAACCTTTGACACTGAAGCTTTCTTT.

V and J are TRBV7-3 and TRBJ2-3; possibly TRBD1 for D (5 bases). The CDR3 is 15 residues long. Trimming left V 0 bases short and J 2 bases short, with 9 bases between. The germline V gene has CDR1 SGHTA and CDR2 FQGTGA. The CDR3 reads CASSLTGAPTDTQYF. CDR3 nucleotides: TGTGCCAGCAGCTTAACTGGGGCCCCCACAGATACGCAGTATTTT. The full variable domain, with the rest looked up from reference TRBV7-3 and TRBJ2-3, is GAGVSQTPSNKVTEKGKYVELRCDPISGHTALYWYRQSLGQGPEFLIYFQGTGAADDSGLPNDRFFAVRPEGSVSTLKIQRTERGDSAVYLCASSLTGAPTDTQYFGPGTRLTVL.

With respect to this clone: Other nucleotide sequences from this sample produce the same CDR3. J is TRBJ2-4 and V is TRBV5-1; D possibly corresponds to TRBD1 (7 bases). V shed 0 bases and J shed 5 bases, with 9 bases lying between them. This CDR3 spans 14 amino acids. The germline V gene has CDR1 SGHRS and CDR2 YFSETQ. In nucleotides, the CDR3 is TGCGCCAGCAGCTTGGCCAGGGGGGAAAACATTCAGTACTTC. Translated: CASSLARGENIQYF.

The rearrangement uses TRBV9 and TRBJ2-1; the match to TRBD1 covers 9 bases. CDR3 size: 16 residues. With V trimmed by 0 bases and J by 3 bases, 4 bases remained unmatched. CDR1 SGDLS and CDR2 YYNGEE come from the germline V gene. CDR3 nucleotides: TGTGCCAGCAGCGTAGCGGGACAGGGAGACTACAATGAGCAGTTCTTC. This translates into CASSVAGQGDYNEQFF.

For the CDR3, the DNA is TGTGCCAGCAGCCCTCGATTCGGGCAGAACATCTACGAGCAGTACTTC. It encodes CASSPRFGQNIYEQYF. The genes are TRBV7-8 and TRBJ2-7; D gene ambiguous. Per the germline V gene, CDR1 is SGHVS and CDR2 is FQNEAQ. The CDR3 length is 16 residues. V was pared by 5 bases and J by 3 bases, with 20 bases between.

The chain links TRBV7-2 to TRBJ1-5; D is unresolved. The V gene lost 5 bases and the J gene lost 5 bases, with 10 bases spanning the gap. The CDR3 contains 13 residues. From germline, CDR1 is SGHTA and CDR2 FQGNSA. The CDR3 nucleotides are TGTGCCAGCAGCCATGGTGGCCATCAGCCCCAGCATTTT. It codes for CASSHGGHQPQHF.

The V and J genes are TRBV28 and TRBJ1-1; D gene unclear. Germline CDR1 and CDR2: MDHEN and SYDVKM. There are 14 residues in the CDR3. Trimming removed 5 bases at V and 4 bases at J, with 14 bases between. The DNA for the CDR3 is TGTGCCAGCAGTAGCTCAGGTGCGTCCACTGAAGCTTTCTTT. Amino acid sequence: CASSSSGASTEAFF. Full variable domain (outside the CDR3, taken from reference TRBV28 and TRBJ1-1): DVKVTQSSRYLVKRTGEKVFLECVQDMDHENMFWYRQDPGLGLRLIYFSYDVKMKEKGDIPEGYSVSREKKERFSLILESASTNQTSMYLCASSSSGASTEAFFGQGTRLTVV.

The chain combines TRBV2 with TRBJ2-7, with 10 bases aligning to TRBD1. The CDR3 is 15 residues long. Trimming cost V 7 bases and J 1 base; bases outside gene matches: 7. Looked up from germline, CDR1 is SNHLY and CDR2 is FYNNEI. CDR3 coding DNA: TGTGCCAGCACCCAGACAGGGGGCACTTCCTACGAGCAGTACTTC. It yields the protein CASTQTGGTSYEQYF.

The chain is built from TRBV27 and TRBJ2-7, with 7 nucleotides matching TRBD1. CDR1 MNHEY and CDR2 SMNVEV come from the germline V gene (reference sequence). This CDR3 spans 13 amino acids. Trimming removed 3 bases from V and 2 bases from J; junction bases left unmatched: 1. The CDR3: CASSFQGAYEQYF. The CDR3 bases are TGTGCCAGCAGTTTCCAGGGGGCCTACGAGCAGTACTTC.

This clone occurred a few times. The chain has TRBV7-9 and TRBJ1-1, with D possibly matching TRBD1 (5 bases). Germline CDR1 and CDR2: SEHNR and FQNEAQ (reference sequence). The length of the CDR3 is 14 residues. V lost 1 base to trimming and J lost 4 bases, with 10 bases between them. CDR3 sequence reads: CASSLDRPGTEAFF. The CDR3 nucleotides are TGTGCCAGCAGCTTAGACAGGCCCGGCACTGAAGCTTTCTTT.

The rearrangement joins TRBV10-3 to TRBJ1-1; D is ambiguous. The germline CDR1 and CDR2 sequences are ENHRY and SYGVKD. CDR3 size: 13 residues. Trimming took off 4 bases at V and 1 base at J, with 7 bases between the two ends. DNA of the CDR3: TGTGCCATCAGTGGCCCGTCGAACACTGAAGCTTTCTTT. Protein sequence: CAISGPSNTEAFF.

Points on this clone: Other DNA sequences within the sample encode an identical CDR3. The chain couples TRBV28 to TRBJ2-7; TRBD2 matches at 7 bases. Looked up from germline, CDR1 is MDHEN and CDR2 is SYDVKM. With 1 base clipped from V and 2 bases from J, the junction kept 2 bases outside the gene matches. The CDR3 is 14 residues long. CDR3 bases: TGTGCCAGCAGTTTATCGGCGGGGGCCTACGAGCAGTACTTC. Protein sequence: CASSLSAGAYEQYF.

The CDR3 DNA is TGTGCCAGCACCAACGGGGGTGGAGAGACCCAGTACTTC. Protein product: CASTNGGGETQYF. V is TRBV6-5 and J is TRBJ2-5; a weak D match, TRBD2 (6 bases). Germline V gene data show CDR1 as MNHEY and CDR2 as SVGAGI. The CDR3 runs 13 residues. Trimming took off 7 bases at V and 4 bases at J, with 13 bases between the two ends.

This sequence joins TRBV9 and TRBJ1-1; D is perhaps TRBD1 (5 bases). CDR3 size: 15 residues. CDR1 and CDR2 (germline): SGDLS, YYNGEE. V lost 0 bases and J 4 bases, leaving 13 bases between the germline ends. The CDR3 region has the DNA TGTGCCAGCAGCGTAGAAGGGGTGCCGGGCACTGAAGCTTTCTTT. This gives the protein CASSVEGVPGTEAFF.

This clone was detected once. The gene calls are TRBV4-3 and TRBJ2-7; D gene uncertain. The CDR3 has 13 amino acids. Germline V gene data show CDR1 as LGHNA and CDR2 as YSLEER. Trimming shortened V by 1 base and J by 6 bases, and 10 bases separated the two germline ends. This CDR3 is CASSQVFWSEQYF. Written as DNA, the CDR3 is TGCGCCAGCAGCCAAGTTTTTTGGTCCGAGCAGTACTTC.

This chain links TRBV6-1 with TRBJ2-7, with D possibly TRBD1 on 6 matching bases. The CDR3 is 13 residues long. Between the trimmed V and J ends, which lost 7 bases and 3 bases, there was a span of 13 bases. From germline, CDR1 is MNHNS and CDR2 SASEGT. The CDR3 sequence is CASKVGQDYEQYF. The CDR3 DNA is TGTGCCAGCAAGGTGGGACAAGACTACGAGCAGTACTTC.

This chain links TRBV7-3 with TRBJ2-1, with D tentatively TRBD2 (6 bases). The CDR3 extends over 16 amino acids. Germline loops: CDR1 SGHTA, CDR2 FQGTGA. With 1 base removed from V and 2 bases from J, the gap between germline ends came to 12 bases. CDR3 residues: CASSLNGGVTYNEQFF. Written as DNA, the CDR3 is TGTGCCAGCAGCTTAAATGGCGGGGTCACCTACAATGAGCAGTTCTTC.